This T cell receptor beta chain derives from a study of radiotherapy plus CTLA-4 blockade in lung cancer. Study as a whole: Objective responses were observed in approximately 20% of patients, and disease control was achieved by roughly 29%. Study conclusions and caveats: Reportedly, early blood T cell clone dynamics best predicted response, with interferon-beta. Radiotherapy was combined with ipilimumab, and tumor-derived TCR clones then expanded in blood.

In regard to this clone: Its cognate antigen is unknown.

Clones were sequenced by immunoSEQ multiplex PCR, and TCRdb holds only the in-frame ones, with some missing. The table records 85,000 to 130,000 clones, approximately 87% of them present only once. CDR3 length: 12 amino acids. V was pared by 9 bases and J by 6 bases, with 8 bases of the junction left unmatched. Germline V gene data show CDR1 as LNHDA and CDR2 as SQIVND (reference sequence). The specimen comprised peripheral blood, sampled from a patient treated with radiotherapy plus ipilimumab. The chain joins TRBV19 to TRBJ2-7; 7 bases agree with TRBD1. The sequence was obtained from a human donor with non-small cell lung cancer that progressed on radiotherapy plus ipilimumab. Some clones in this sample may be carry-over from other donors' samples. The CDR3 DNA follows: TGTGCCAGCAGCCGAGCAGGGGGCGAGCAGTACTTC. Translating it yields CASSRAGGEQYF.